The sample holds a few counts of the clone carrying this T cell receptor (beta chain). V lost 0 bases to trimming and J lost 1 base, with 10 bases between them. The CDR3 is made up of 15 amino acids. Germline V gives CDR1 SGDLS, CDR2 YYNGEE. Amplification used 60 Vbeta primers and 13 Jbeta primers. TCRdb keeps only in-frame clones here, not all; method: immunoSEQ multiplex PCR. Here the sample spans hundreds of thousands of clones, around 79% being singletons. This sample is drawn from a study of cytomegalovirus exposure and HLA in healthy donors. The source of this sequence is a male donor in good health and CMV-seronegative. Sequencing was carried out using PBMCs. The rearrangement links TRBV9 to TRBJ1-1, with a tentative D call TRBD1 (5 bases). The CDR3 reads CASSVAGAPNTEAFF. Here the CDR3 DNA reads TGTGCCAGCAGCGTAGCTGGGGCCCCGAACACTGAAGCTTTCTTT.